Below, 32 T cell receptor beta chains from the same sample are listed, as sequenced in a study of beta chain features in type 1 diabetes. Sequencing targeted expressed TCRB transcripts, as all isolated RNA had been reverse transcribed. The table came from immunoSEQ multiplex PCR; TCRdb's copy has only in-frame clones and leaves some out. Here the sample spans roughly 28,000 clones, 55% to 60% being singletons. The antigens for these receptors are not known. Study-wide results and limits: Moderate but significant shortening of TCRB CDR3s was recorded in all four CD4+ subsets from Type 1 diabetes patients.

Material: Tregs from blood. These receptors came from a woman under 30 with type 1 diabetes.

In this sample, this clone turned up once. V is TRBV9 and J is TRBJ2-7, with TRBD2 matching over 7 bases. CDR3 length equals 13 residues. After removal of 8 bases from V and 3 bases from J, the junction contained 8 bases not matched to a gene. The germline V gene encodes CDR1 SGDLS and CDR2 YYNGEE. CDR3 sequence reads: CARQKAGFYEQYF. The CDR3 DNA reads as TGTGCCAGACAAAAAGCGGGATTCTACGAGCAGTACTTC.

This chain connects TRBV11-3 to TRBJ2-1; 11 bases are a match to TRBD1. V was clipped by 8 bases and J by 7 bases; unmatched bases: 7. Germline CDR1 SGHNT, CDR2 YENEEA. The CDR3 totals 14 residues. The CDR3 is CASSGDRGGNEQFF. In nucleotides, the CDR3 is TGTGCCAGCTCCGGGGACAGGGGGGGAAATGAGCAGTTCTTC.

The chain couples TRBV27 to TRBJ1-5; D is unclear. CDR1 and CDR2 from the germline V gene are MNHEY and SMNVEV (reference sequence). The CDR3 extends over 15 amino acids. Trimming took 5 bases from V and 3 from J, leaving 14 bases between them. The CDR3 DNA reads as TGTGCCAGCAGTGGGGAGTGGGCCAACAATCAGCCCCAGCATTTT. It codes for CASSGEWANNQPQHF.

This clone was seen a handful of times. This chain connects TRBV5-4 to TRBJ2-5, with D tentatively TRBD1 (5 bases). This CDR3 has 13 amino acids. Trimming removed 4 bases at V and 4 bases at J, with 11 bases between. Germline V gene data show CDR1 as SGHNT and CDR2 as YYREEE (reference sequence). The CDR3: CASSQDTSETQYF. The CDR3, as DNA: TGTGCCAGCAGCCAGGACACCTCAGAGACCCAGTACTTC.

The chain couples TRBV2 to TRBJ2-4, with D possibly TRBD1 on 6 matching bases. Germline V gives CDR1 SNHLY, CDR2 FYNNEI. CDR3 length: 14 residues. V shed 7 bases and J shed 8 bases, with 18 bases lying between them. Here the CDR3 DNA reads TGTGCCAGCACGACAGAAACAGGGTATGACATTCAGTACTTC. Residues: CASTTETGYDIQYF.

This clone was observed a few times. The rearrangement joins TRBV2 to TRBJ2-1; 8 nucleotides match TRBD1. Germline assignment: CDR1 SNHLY and CDR2 FYNNEI. Germline trimming cut 5 bases from V and 6 bases from J; bases unmatched to any gene: 6. The CDR3 contains 14 residues. CDR3 in amino acids: CASSRQGATNEQFF. The DNA of the CDR3 is TGTGCCAGCAGTCGGCAGGGGGCAACCAATGAGCAGTTCTTC.

V gene TRBV7-9 combines with J gene TRBJ2-1; the D gene is possibly TRBD1 (5 bases). The ends were cut back, 3 bases at V and 4 bases at J, with 10 bases in the middle. This CDR3 region has 14 residues. Germline values: CDR1 SEHNR, CDR2 FQNEAQ (reference sequence). CDR3 nucleotide sequence: TGTGCCAGCAGCTTTAGGGGCCGATACAATGAGCAGTTCTTC. Its protein product is CASSFRGRYNEQFF.

This clone was seen once. The rearrangement joins TRBV20-1 to TRBJ2-1, with D hard to call. The germline gives CDR1 DFQATT, CDR2 SNEGSKA (reference sequence). V shed 4 bases and J shed 6 bases, with 4 bases lying between them. This CDR3 has 10 amino acids. The CDR3 sequence: CSATFNEQFF. Here the CDR3 DNA reads TGCAGTGCTACATTCAATGAGCAGTTCTTC.

The V gene is TRBV29-1, the J gene TRBJ1-4, with 7 bases that match TRBD1. V trimming: 6 bases; J trimming: 7 bases; junction bases outside the gene matches: 5. The CDR3 runs 12 residues. Per germline, CDR1 SQVTM and CDR2 ANQGSEA. The CDR3, as DNA: TGCAGCGTGCGGGGACAGTTTGAAAAACTGTTTTTT. This codes for CSVRGQFEKLFF.

V gene TRBV7-6 combines with J gene TRBJ1-2, with 7 bases identical to TRBD1. With V trimmed by 4 bases and J by 5 bases, 4 bases remained unmatched. In germline, CDR1 is SGHVS, CDR2 FNYEAQ. This CDR3 is 13 amino acids long. The CDR3 spells CASSSQGEYGYTF. CDR3 nucleotides: TGTGCCAGCAGCTCCCAGGGGGAATATGGCTACACCTTC.

This clone has more than one count but fewer than ten. This sequence joins TRBV7-9 and TRBJ2-1; 13 bases line up with TRBD2. CDR3 length: 17 residues. Per germline, CDR1 SEHNR and CDR2 FQNEAQ (reference sequence). V lost 5 bases to trimming and J lost 9 bases; unmatched junction nucleotides: 13. The CDR3 loop reads CASSPPGTSGTRAEQFF. Written as DNA, the CDR3 is TGTGCCAGCAGCCCCCCGGGGACTAGCGGGACGAGGGCTGAGCAGTTCTTC.

This clone was seen a handful of times. The genes are TRBV18 and TRBJ2-7; 9 bases fit TRBD1. The CDR3 loop spans 17 amino acids. The junction had 17 bases not matched to a gene; V was cut back by 5 bases and J by 6 bases. Looked up from germline, CDR1 is KGHSH and CDR2 is LQKENI. Written as DNA, the CDR3 is TGTGCCAGCTCATACGACCTTGGACAGGGGCTCCTAGGCGAGCAGTACGTC. Translation gives CASSYDLGQGLLGEQYV.

The chain carries TRBV6-6 and TRBJ1-5; 7 bases match TRBD1. This CDR3 is 16 amino acids long. V was clipped by 7 bases and J by 2 bases; unmatched bases: 11. In germline, CDR1 is MNHNY, CDR2 SVGAGI (reference sequence). The CDR3 sequence: CASTDRAGAGNQPQHF. The CDR3 nucleotides are TGTGCCAGCACCGACAGGGCCGGAGCCGGCAATCAGCCCCAGCATTTT.

This clone occurred once. The chain carries TRBV6-1 and TRBJ1-1; 7 bases line up with TRBD1. CDR1 and CDR2 from the germline V gene are MNHNS and SASEGT. J gave up 4 bases and V 2 bases, and 13 bases lay outside the gene matches. The CDR3 consists of 17 residues. CDR3 in DNA: TGTGCCAGCAGTGAATTTGGGGACAGTTGGGTGGTCACTGAAGCTTTCTTT. Translated: CASSEFGDSWVVTEAFF.

This chain links TRBV7-2 with TRBJ1-5; 11 nucleotides line up with TRBD1. CDR1 is SGHTA and CDR2 is FQGNSA in the germline V gene. The CDR3 has 14 residues. With 7 bases clipped from V and 6 bases from J, the junction kept 5 bases outside the gene matches. CDR3 nucleotides: TGTGCCAGCAAGGGACAGGGGGAGAGTCAGCCCCAGCATTTT. Translation gives CASKGQGESQPQHF.

V and J are TRBV5-1 and TRBJ2-1; 12 bases map to TRBD2. Losses at the gene ends were 4 bases for V and 4 bases for J; bases not matched to a gene: 12. The CDR3 runs 18 residues. Germline CDR1 and CDR2: SGHRS and YFSETQ. The CDR3 loop reads CASSRTPLAGGQYNEQFF. CDR3 coding DNA: TGCGCCAGCAGCCGGACCCCTCTAGCGGGAGGGCAGTACAATGAGCAGTTCTTC. The entire variable domain, with the rest obtained from reference TRBV5-1 and TRBJ2-1, is as follows: KAGVTQTPRYLIKTRGQQVTLSCSPISGHRSVSWYQQTPGQGLQFLFEYFSETQRNKGNFPGRFSGRQFSNSRSEMNVSTLELGDSALYLCASSRTPLAGGQYNEQFFGPGTRLTVL.

V and J are TRBV6-1 and TRBJ1-5, with 9 bases fitting TRBD1. Germline V gene data show CDR1 as MNHNS and CDR2 as SASEGT. The CDR3 spans 13 residues. Trimming removed 8 bases from V and 4 bases from J; junction bases left unmatched: 3. CDR3 sequence reads: CASAGTGNQPQHF. In DNA, the CDR3 is TGTGCCAGCGCCGGGACAGGGAATCAGCCCCAGCATTTT.

This CDR3 is CASSRRQGDTEAFF. As DNA, the CDR3 is TGTGCCAGTAGTAGAAGACAGGGGGACACTGAAGCTTTCTTT. V gene TRBV19 combines with J gene TRBJ1-1; 9 nucleotides align to TRBD1. The CDR3 spans 14 residues. Germline-derived CDR1 and CDR2 are LNHDA and SQIVND (reference sequence). With V trimmed by 4 bases and J by 3 bases, 3 bases remained unmatched. Together with reference TRBV19 and TRBJ1-1, the CDR3 gives the full variable domain: DGGITQSPKYLFRKEGQNVTLSCEQNLNHDAMYWYRQDPGQGLRLIYYSQIVNDFQKGDIAEGYSVSREKKESFPLTVTSAQKNPTAFYLCASSRRQGDTEAFFGQGTRLTVV.

This clone has a handful of counts. The genes are TRBV7-9 and TRBJ2-5; D gene unclear. V lost 3 bases to trimming and J lost 2 bases, with 7 bases between them. The CDR3 runs to 13 residues. Germline V gene lookup returns CDR1 SEHNR and CDR2 FQNEAQ (reference sequence). In DNA form, the CDR3 reads TGTGCCAGCAGCTTTCCCCCACAAGAGACCCAGTACTTC. This gives the protein CASSFPPQETQYF.

This rearrangement joins TRBV28 to TRBJ1-6; D unclear. The length of the CDR3 is 14 residues. The germline V gene encodes CDR1 MDHEN and CDR2 SYDVKM. Deletions cut 3 bases from V and 4 bases from J, with 7 bases between. CDR3 sequence reads: CASSFGPYNSPLHF. The CDR3 coding sequence is TGTGCCAGCAGTTTTGGGCCTTATAATTCACCCCTCCACTTT.

This chain connects TRBV15 to TRBJ2-3; 8 nucleotides line up with TRBD2. The length of the CDR3 is 13 residues. The germline CDR1 and CDR2 sequences are LNHNV and YYDKDF (reference sequence). V lost 3 bases, J lost 6 bases, and 2 bases stayed unmatched. The chain's CDR3 is CATSSRLADTQYF. CDR3 DNA sequence: TGTGCCACCAGCAGCAGACTAGCGGATACGCAGTATTTT.

This clone was counted a few times. CDR3 protein: CASSPTGGGTQYF. CDR3 in DNA: TGTGCCAGCAGCCCCACAGGTGGCGGGACCCAGTACTTC. The chain has TRBV7-3 and TRBJ2-5; D may be TRBD1 (5 bases). V shed 5 bases and J shed 7 bases, with 14 bases lying between them. The CDR3 consists of 13 residues. CDR1 SGHTA and CDR2 FQGTGA come from the germline V gene. Looking up the rest from reference TRBV7-3 and TRBJ2-5 gives the full variable domain: GAGVSQTPSNKVTEKGKYVELRCDPISGHTALYWYRQSLGQGPEFLIYFQGTGAADDSGLPNDRFFAVRPEGSVSTLKIQRTERGDSAVYLCASSPTGGGTQYFGPGTRLLVL.

The rearrangement uses TRBV6-5 and TRBJ1-4; 11 bases fit TRBD1. The trim removed 7 bases at V and 8 bases at J, leaving 9 bases unmatched. CDR3 size: 15 residues. The V gene's germline CDR1 is MNHEY and CDR2 SVGAGI. CDR3 sequence reads: CASIGQGALGEKLFF. In DNA, the CDR3 is TGTGCCAGCATAGGACAGGGGGCTCTGGGAGAAAAACTGTTTTTT.

This clone was detected a few times. V gene TRBV7-2 combines with J gene TRBJ2-1; TRBD2 matches at 11 bases. There are 14 residues in the CDR3. Germline assignment: CDR1 SGHTA and CDR2 FQGNSA. Trimming took 5 bases from V and 7 from J; bases not matched to a gene: 4. The CDR3 loop is CASSAWTSGNEQFF. CDR3 in DNA: TGTGCCAGCAGCGCATGGACTAGCGGGAATGAGCAGTTCTTC. The full variable domain, its missing parts supplied by reference TRBV7-2 and TRBJ2-1, is GAGVSQSPSNKVTEKGKDVELRCDPISGHTALYWYRQSLGQGLEFLIYFQGNSAPDKSGLPSDRFSAERTGGSVSTLTIQRTQQEDSAVYLCASSAWTSGNEQFFGPGTRLTVL.

The chain combines TRBV5-1 with TRBJ1-5, with a tentative D call TRBD1 (5 bases). Trimming pared 4 bases from V and 7 bases from J, leaving 18 bases between. The length of the CDR3 is 15 residues. Germline CDR1 reads SGHRS; CDR2 reads YFSETQ. The DNA for the CDR3 is TGCGCCAGCAGCCCGTCGGGGGGGTCAGAGCAGCCCCAGCATTTT. Amino acids: CASSPSGGSEQPQHF.

The chain couples TRBV4-1 to TRBJ1-6; D not resolved. This CDR3 comprises 15 residues. With 1 base removed from V and 6 bases from J, the gap between germline ends came to 10 bases. Germline lookup yields CDR1 MGHRA and CDR2 YSYEKL. The CDR3 sequence: CASSQVPGSNSPLHF. In DNA form, the CDR3 reads TGCGCCAGCAGCCAAGTCCCTGGGAGTAATTCACCCCTCCACTTT.

The rearrangement links TRBV7-3 to TRBJ2-1, with 12 bases fitting TRBD2. This CDR3 has 14 residues. Germline lookup yields CDR1 SGHTA and CDR2 FQGTGA. V lost 5 bases and J lost 7; bases outside the gene matches: 3. The CDR3 sequence: CASSPSGRGNEQFF. The CDR3 bases are TGTGCCAGCAGCCCTAGCGGGAGGGGGAATGAGCAGTTCTTC.

The chain combines TRBV5-6 with TRBJ2-3, with 11 nucleotides matching TRBD1. The CDR3 consists of 15 residues. J lost 5 bases, V lost 5 bases, and 7 bases had no gene match. Germline values: CDR1 SGHDT, CDR2 YYEEEE. The CDR3 spells CASRSDRGLGDTQYF. Written as DNA, the CDR3 is TGTGCCAGCAGATCGGACAGGGGGCTGGGAGATACGCAGTATTTT.

V gene TRBV7-6 combines with J gene TRBJ2-5, with 8 bases aligning to TRBD2. Per the germline V gene, CDR1 is SGHVS and CDR2 is FNYEAQ. J lost 5 bases, V lost 4 bases, and 6 bases had no gene match. This CDR3 spans 14 amino acids. CDR3 coding DNA: TGTGCCAGCAGCTCCCGGACTAGCTGGGAGACCCAGTACTTC. Residues: CASSSRTSWETQYF.

This clone showed up just a few times. The chain joins TRBV5-1 to TRBJ1-1; 7 nucleotides line up with TRBD1. Germline values: CDR1 SGHRS, CDR2 YFSETQ. This CDR3 is built from 15 residues. Trimming took 2 bases from V and 4 from J; bases not matched to a gene: 8. In DNA form, the CDR3 reads TGCGCCAGCAGCTTAGCAGACAGGGTGGGCACTGAAGCTTTCTTT. Translating it yields CASSLADRVGTEAFF.

The chain carries TRBV21-1 and TRBJ2-5; the table names TRBD1, a call not compared with the DNA. TRBV21-1 constitutes a pseudogene. The CDR3 totals 15 residues. DNA for the CDR3: TGTGCCAGCAGCAAAGAGGTCAGGGGACAAGAGACCCAGTACTTC. Translating gives CASSKEVRGQETQYF.

This rearrangement joins TRBV2 to TRBJ1-2; 8 bases map to TRBD1. The junction had 0 bases not matched to a gene; V was cut back by 6 bases and J by 0 bases. This CDR3 spans 13 amino acids. CDR1 is SNHLY and CDR2 is FYNNEI in the germline V gene. This CDR3 reads CASRGQANYGYTF. Written as DNA, the CDR3 is TGTGCCAGCAGGGGACAGGCTAACTATGGCTACACCTTC.